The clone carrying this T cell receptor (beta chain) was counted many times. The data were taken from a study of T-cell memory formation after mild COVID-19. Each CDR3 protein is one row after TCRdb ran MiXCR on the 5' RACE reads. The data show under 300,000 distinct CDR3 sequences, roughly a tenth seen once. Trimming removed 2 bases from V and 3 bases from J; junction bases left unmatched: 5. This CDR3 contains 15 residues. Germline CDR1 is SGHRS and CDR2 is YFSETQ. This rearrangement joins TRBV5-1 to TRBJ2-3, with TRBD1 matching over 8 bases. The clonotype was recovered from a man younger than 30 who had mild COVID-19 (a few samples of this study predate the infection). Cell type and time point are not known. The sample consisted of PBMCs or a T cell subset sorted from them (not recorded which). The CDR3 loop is CASSFGQGNTDTQYF. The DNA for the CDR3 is TGCGCCAGCAGCTTCGGACAGGGTAATACAGATACGCAGTATTTT.